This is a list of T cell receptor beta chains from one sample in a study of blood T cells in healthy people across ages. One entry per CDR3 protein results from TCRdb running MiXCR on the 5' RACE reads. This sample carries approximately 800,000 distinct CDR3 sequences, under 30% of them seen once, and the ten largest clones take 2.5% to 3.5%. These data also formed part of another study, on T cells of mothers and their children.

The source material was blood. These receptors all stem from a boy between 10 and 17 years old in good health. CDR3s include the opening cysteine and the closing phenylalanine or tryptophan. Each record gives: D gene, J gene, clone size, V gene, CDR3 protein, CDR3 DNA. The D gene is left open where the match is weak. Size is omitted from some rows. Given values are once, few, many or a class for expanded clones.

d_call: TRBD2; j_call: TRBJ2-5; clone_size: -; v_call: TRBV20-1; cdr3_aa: CSAASLAGTWETQYF; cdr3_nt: TGCAGTGCTGCATCACTAGCGGGGACGTGGGAGACCCAGTACTTC
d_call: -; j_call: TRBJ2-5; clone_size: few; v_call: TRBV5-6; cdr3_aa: CASSSGSPRGQYF; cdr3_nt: TGTGCCAGCAGCTCGGGGAGCCCCCGGGGCCAGTACTTC
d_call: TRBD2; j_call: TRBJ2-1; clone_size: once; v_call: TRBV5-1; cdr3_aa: CASRSGGANEQFF; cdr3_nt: TGCGCCAGCAGAAGCGGGGGGGCCAATGAGCAGTTCTTC
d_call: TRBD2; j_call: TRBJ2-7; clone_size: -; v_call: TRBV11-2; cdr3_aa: CASSPLRGRASYEQYF; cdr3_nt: TGTGCCAGCAGCCCCTTAAGAGGGAGGGCTTCCTACGAGCAGTACTTC
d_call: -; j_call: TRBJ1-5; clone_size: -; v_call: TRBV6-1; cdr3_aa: CASSPKFGTTIGNQPQHF; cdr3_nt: TGTGCCAGCAGTCCAAAGTTTGGGACAACCATAGGCAATCAGCCCCAGCATTTT
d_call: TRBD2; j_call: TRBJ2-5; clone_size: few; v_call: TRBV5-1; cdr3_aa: CASSPGLAAFGEQYF; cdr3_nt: TGCGCCAGCAGCCCAGGACTAGCGGCCTTCGGAGAGCAGTACTTC
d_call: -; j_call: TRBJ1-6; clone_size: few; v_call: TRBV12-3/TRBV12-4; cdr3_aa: CASRRGSNSPLHF; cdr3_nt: TGTGCCAGCAGAAGGGGGAGTAATTCACCCCTCCACTTT
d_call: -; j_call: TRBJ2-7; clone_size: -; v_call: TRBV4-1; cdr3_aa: CASSQVGRGSYEQYF; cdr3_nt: TGCGCCAGCAGCCAAGTGGGCAGGGGAAGCTACGAGCAGTACTTC
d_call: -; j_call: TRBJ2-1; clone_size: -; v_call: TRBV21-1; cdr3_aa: CASIPGDILANEQFF; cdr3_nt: TGTGCCAGCATTCCAGGGGACATCCTAGCCAATGAGCAGTTCTTC
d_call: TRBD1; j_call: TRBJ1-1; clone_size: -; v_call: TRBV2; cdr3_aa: CASRSRDRGNTEAFF; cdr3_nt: TGTGCCAGCAGATCTAGGGACAGAGGGAACACTGAAGCCTTCTTT
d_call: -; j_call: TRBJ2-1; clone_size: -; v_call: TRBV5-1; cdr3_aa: CASSQPRTDDPKLYNEQFF; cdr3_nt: TGCGCCAGCAGCCAACCTCGGACAGACGACCCTAAACTATACAATGAGCAGTTCTTC
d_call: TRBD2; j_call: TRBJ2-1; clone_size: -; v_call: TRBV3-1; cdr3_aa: CASSQTLAGHRYNEQFF; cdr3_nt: TGTGCCAGCAGCCAAACACTAGCGGGGCACCGCTACAATGAGCAGTTCTTC
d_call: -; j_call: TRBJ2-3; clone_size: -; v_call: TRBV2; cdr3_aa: CASLRLATSTDTQYF; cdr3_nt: TGTGCCAGCCTGAGGCTAGCGACTAGCACAGATACGCAGTATTTT
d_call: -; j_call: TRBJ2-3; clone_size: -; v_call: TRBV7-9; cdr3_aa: CASSSTTGKYTDTQYF; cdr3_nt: TGTGCCAGCAGCTCGACCACAGGAAAATACACAGATACGCAGTATTTT
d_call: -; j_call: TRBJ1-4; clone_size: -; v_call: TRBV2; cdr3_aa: CASWVAAVNEKLFF; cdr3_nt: TGTGCCAGCTGGGTGGCGGCGGTGAATGAAAAACTGTTTTTT
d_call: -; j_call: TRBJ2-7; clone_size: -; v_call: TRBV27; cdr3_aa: CASSLSAGQTYEQYF; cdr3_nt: TGTGCCAGCAGTTTGTCGGCGGGGCAGACCTACGAGCAGTACTTC
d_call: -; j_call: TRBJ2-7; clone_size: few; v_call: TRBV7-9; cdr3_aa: CASSSEGRSYEQYF; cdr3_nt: TGTGCCAGCAGCTCTGAGGGACGGAGCTACGAGCAGTACTTC
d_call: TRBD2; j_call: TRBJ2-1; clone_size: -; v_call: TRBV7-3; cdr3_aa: CASSPSGTSIEQFF; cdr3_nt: TGTGCCAGCAGCCCCTCCGGGACTAGTATTGAGCAGTTCTTC
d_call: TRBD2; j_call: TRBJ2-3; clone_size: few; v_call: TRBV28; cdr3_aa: CASITPSGGHTDTQYF; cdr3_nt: TGTGCCAGCATTACCCCCAGCGGGGGTCACACAGATACGCAGTATTTT
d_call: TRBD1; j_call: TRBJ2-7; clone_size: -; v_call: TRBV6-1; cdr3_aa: CASDRGPYEQYF; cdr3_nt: TGTGCCAGTGACAGGGGGCCTTACGAGCAGTACTTC
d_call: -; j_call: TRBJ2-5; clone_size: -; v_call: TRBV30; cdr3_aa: CARGSQETQYF; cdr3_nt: TGTGCCCGGGGGAGCCAAGAGACCCAGTACTTC
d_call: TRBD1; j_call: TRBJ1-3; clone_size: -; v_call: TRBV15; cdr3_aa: CATSSDRGLVNTIYF; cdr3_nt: TGTGCCACCAGCAGCGACAGGGGGCTTGTCAACACCATATATTTT
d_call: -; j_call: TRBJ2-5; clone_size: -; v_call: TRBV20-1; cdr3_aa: CSARGSRAPRETQYF; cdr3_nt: TGCAGTGCTAGAGGGTCACGGGCCCCAAGAGAGACCCAGTACTTC